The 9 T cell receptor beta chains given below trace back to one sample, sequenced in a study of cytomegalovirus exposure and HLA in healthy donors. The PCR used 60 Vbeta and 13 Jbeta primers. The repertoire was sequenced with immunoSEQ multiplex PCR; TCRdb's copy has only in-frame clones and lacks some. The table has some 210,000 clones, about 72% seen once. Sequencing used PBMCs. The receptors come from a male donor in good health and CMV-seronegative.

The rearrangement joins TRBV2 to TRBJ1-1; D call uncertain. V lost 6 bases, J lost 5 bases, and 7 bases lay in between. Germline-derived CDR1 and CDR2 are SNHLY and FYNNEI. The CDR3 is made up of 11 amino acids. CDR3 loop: CASRRRTEAFF. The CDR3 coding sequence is TGTGCCAGCAGGAGGCGGACTGAAGCTTTCTTT.

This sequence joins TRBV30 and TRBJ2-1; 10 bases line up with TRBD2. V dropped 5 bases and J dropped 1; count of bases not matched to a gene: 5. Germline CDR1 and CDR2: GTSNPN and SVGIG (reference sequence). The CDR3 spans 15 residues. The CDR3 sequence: CAWGWTSGSYNEQFF. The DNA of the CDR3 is TGTGCCTGGGGATGGACTAGCGGTTCCTACAATGAGCAGTTCTTC.

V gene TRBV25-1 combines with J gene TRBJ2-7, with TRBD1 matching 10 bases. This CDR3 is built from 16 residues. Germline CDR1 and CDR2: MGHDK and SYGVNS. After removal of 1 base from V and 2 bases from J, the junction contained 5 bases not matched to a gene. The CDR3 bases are TGTGCCAGCAGTGAATGGGGGGACAGGGGTACCTACGAGCAGTACTTC. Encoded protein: CASSEWGDRGTYEQYF.

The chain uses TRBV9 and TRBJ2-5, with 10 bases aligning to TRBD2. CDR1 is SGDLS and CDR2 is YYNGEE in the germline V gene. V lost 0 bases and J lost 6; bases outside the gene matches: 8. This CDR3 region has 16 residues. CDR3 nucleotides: TGTGCCAGCAGCGTAGGGACCAGCGGGGGGGCCAAGACCCAGTACTTC. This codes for CASSVGTSGGAKTQYF.

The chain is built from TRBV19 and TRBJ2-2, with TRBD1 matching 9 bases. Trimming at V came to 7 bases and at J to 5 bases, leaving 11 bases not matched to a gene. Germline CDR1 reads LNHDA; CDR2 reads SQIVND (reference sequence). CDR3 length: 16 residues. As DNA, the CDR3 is TGTGCCAGTAACCTCTTGGGACAGGGAGGTACCGGGGAGCTGTTTTTT. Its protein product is CASNLLGQGGTGELFF.

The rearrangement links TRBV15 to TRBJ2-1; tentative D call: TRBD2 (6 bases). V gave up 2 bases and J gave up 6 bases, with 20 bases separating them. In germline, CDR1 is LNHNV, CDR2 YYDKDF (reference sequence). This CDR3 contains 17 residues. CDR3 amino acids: CATSRTRTGVAVNEQFF. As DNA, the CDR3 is TGTGCCACCAGCAGAACGCGTACGGGAGTGGCTGTCAATGAGCAGTTCTTC.

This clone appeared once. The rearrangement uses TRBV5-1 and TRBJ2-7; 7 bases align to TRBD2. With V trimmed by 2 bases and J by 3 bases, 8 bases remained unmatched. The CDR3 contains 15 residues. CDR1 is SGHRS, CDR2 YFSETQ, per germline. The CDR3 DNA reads TGCGCCAGCAGCTTTGCGCTAGCGGAGAGCTACGAGCAGTACTTC. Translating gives CASSFALAESYEQYF.

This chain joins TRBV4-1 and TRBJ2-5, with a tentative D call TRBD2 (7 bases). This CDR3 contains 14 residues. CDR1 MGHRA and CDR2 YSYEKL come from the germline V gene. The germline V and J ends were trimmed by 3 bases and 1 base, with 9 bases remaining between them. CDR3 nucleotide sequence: TGCGCCAGCAGCCACGGGGGGCTCCAAGAGACCCAGTACTTC. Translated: CASSHGGLQETQYF.

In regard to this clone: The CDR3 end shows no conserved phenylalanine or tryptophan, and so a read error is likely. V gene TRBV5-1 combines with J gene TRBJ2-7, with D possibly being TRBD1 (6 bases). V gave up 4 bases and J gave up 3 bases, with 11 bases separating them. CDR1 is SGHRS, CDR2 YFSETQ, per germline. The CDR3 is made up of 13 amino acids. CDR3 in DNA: TGCGCCAGCAGCCCGGACAGTTTCTACGAGCAGTACCTC. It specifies CASSPDSFYEQYL.